This T cell receptor (beta chain) is from a study of cytomegalovirus exposure and HLA in healthy donors. Study-level points and caveats: The authors confirmed in vitro that a few CMV-associated chains were specific for CMV antigens. In presence/absence analyses, roughly uniform sequencing depth across donors was assumed. It emerged from a later analysis that several of the most significant clusters appeared to be linked to common viral pathogens. A later analysis linked a missense DCLRE1C variant to TCR beta V- and J-gene trimming.

Remarks on this clone: Its antigen remains unknown.

The CDR3 consists of 11 residues. The ends were cut back, 0 bases at V and 5 bases at J, with 2 bases in the middle. Germline V CDR1 and CDR2: SGHTA, FQGTGA. The study ran its PCR with 60 Vbeta and 13 Jbeta primers. Profiling relied on immunoSEQ multiplex PCR, and the TCRdb table lists in-frame clones only, not all of them. Among 99,000 or so clones, around 15% were seen once, and the ten largest hold around 0.86%. The source is a female donor in good health and CMV-seronegative. The chain recombines TRBV7-3 with TRBJ2-7; no definite D call. Sequencing was carried out using PBMCs. CDR3 region: CASSLTDEQYF. DNA for the CDR3: TGTGCCAGCAGCTTAACCGACGAGCAGTACTTC.